This T cell receptor (beta chain) was recovered during a study of blood T cells in healthy people across ages. Alongside a J-beta primer mix, a sample-barcoded 5' primer served in a second PCR lasting 7 to 11 cycles. TCRdb re-called the 5' RACE reads with MiXCR, one entry per CDR3 protein. This sample has about 1,600,000 distinct CDR3 sequences; around two fifths occur once, and the top ten carry under 8%. This clonotype has a handful of counts. V was clipped by 6 bases and J by 5 bases, with 17 bases between them. This CDR3 is built from 14 residues. Germline V gene data show CDR1 as SGHKS and CDR2 as YYEKEE (reference sequence).

The specimen was blood. The V and J genes are TRBV5-5 and TRBJ1-1, with D unresolved. The TCR originated in a young woman in good health. The CDR3 here is CASNYEGLSTEAFF. In nucleotides, the CDR3 is TGTGCCAGCAACTACGAGGGCTTAAGTACTGAAGCTTTCTTT.